A selection of T cell receptor beta chains follows, all from one sample in a study of T cells in Graves' hyperthyroidism and ophthalmopathy. MiXCR, applied by TCRdb to the multiplex PCR reads, yields one record per CDR3 protein. The sample lists roughly 570,000 distinct CDR3 sequences, around 46% occurring once. Sequencing input: peripheral blood or thyroid tissue (not recorded which). The source is a woman aged 18 to 35 with Graves' hyperthyroidism. The conserved cysteine and the conserved F or W are not part of the CDR3 here. Each record gives: J gene, CDR3 length, V gene, CDR3 protein.

TRBJ2-2 | 14 | TRBV28 | ASTTESRGSTGELF
TRBJ1-4 | 12 | TRBV4-1 | ASSQDMGGEKLF
TRBJ1-6 | 13 | TRBV7-8 | ASSLGSSYNSPLH
TRBJ1-3 | 11 | TRBV6-1 | ASSESYGNTIY
TRBJ2-6 | 13 | TRBV13 | ASSLRGSGANVLT
TRBJ2-7 | 13 | TRBV7-2 | ASSLAGTEVYEQY
TRBJ2-2 | 15 | TRBV30 | AWTPFSGLLNTGELF
TRBJ2-7 | 14 | TRBV2 | ASSELAGADTGELY
TRBJ1-1 | 13 | TRBV6-5 | ASSYFAGMNTEAF
TRBJ1-2 | 11 | TRBV6-2/TRBV6-3 | ASSEEGTPGYT
TRBJ2-7 | 16 | TRBV2 | ASIAGGKADNPSYEQY
TRBJ1-5 | 11 | TRBV20-1 | SARTGVGQPQH
TRBJ1-1 | 10 | TRBV29-1 | SVRALNTEAF
TRBJ1-1 | 12 | TRBV10-3 | AINSAIFNTEAF
TRBJ1-2 | 13 | TRBV24-1 | ATSDPAGSNYGYT
TRBJ1-5 | 14 | TRBV7-6 | ASSRGDRADNQPQH
TRBJ2-2 | 15 | TRBV7-9 | ASGFGTNRGQTGELF
TRBJ2-7 | 12 | TRBV7-9 | ASSLFGLTYEQY
TRBJ2-7 | 13 | TRBV7-2 | ASSPDPRTGVEQY
TRBJ1-2 | 12 | TRBV2 | ASSETGPLGGYT